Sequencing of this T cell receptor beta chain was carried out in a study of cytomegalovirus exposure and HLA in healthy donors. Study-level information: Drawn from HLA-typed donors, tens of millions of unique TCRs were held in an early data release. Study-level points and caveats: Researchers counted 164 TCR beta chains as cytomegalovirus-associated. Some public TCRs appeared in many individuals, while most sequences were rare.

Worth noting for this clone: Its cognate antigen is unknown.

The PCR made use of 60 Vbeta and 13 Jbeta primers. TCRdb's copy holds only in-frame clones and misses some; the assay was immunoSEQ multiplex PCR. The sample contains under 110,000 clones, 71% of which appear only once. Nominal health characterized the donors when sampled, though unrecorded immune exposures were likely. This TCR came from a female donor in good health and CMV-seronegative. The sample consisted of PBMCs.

CDR3 amino acids: CASSLAGLAYNEQFF. For the CDR3, the DNA is TGTGCCAGCAGTCTCGCAGGGCTAGCGTATAATGAGCAGTTCTTC. This chain joins TRBV27 and TRBJ2-1; tentative D call: TRBD2 (6 bases). Germline V gene sequence: CDR1 MNHEY, CDR2 SMNVEV (reference sequence). The CDR3 runs 15 residues. Between the trimmed V and J ends, which lost 5 bases and 7 bases, there was a span of 18 bases.